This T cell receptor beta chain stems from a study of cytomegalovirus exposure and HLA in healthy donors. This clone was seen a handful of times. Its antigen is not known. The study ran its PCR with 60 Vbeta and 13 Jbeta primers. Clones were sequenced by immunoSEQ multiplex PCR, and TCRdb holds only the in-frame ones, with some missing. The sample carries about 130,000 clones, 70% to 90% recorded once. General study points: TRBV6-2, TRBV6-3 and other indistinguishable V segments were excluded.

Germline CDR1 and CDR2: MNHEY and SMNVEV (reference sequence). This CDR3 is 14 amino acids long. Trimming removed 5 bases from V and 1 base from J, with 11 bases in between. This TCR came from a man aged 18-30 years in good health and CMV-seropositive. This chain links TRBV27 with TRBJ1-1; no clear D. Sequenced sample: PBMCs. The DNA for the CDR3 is TGTGCCAGCAGTCCGACCAGGTCGAACACTGAAGCTTTCTTT. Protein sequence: CASSPTRSNTEAFF.